This is a list of T cell receptor beta chains from one sample in a study of control samples from healthy donors and cancer patients. The protocol was immunoSEQ multiplex PCR, while the TCRdb copy is restricted to in-frame clones and leaves out a portion. The sample carries 84,000 or so clones, 91% recorded once. Source material: blood. Receptors were obtained from a middle-aged man in good health. CDR3s include the opening cysteine and the closing phenylalanine or tryptophan. The D gene is left open where the match is weak. Clone size, where shown, is once, few, many, or a class for clones that have expanded.

size	V	J	D	DNA	CDR3
-	TRBV10-2	TRBJ1-5	-	TGCGCCAGCAGTGAGTCGCAAGCCGGGCCAGTGGGACAGCCCCAGCATTTT	CASSESQAGPVGQPQHF
-	TRBV7-9	TRBJ2-1	TRBD2	TGTGCCAGCAGCTTAGTAGGGACTAGCGGGGGGACTAATGAGCAGTTCTTC	CASSLVGTSGGTNEQFF
-	TRBV7-9	TRBJ2-1	TRBD2	TGTGCCAGCAGCTTAGCCGGGACTAGAGGCAATGAGCAGTTCTTC	CASSLAGTRGNEQFF
-	TRBV20-1	TRBJ1-1	-	TGCAGTGTCATACAGGGTACTGAAGCTTTCTTT	CSVIQGTEAFF
-	TRBV6-5	TRBJ1-4	-	TGTGCCAGCAGTCTGGGGAGAAATGAAAAACTGTTTTTT	CASSLGRNEKLFF
-	TRBV24-1	TRBJ1-5	TRBD1	TGTGCCACCTACAGGGGGCGAAGCAATCAGCCCCAGCATTTT	CATYRGRSNQPQHF
-	TRBV12-3/TRBV12-4	TRBJ1-2	-	TGTGCCAGATCATACGGGATTAACTATGGCTACACCTTC	CARSYGINYGYTF
-	TRBV11-2	TRBJ2-2	-	TGTGCCAGCAGCTCCCCTGGGGGACAACGGGGCGGGGAGCTGTTTTTT	CASSSPGGQRGGELFF
-	TRBV12-5	TRBJ1-5	-	TGTGCTAGTGGTTTACGTCGACAGCCCCAGCATTTT	CASGLRRQPQHF
-	TRBV18	TRBJ1-5	-	TGTGCCAGCTCACCACCCCCGCAGGCCAATCAGCCCCAGCATTTT	CASSPPPQANQPQHF
-	TRBV6-5	TRBJ1-1	-	TGTGCCAGCAGTTACTCCAACGTGCACACTGAAGCTTTCTTT	CASSYSNVHTEAFF
-	TRBV5-1	TRBJ1-1	-	TGCGCCAGCAGCTTGAGTCCCGACATGAACACTGAAGCTTTCTTT	CASSLSPDMNTEAFF
-	TRBV7-2	TRBJ1-5	-	TGTGCCAGCAGCCCCAACGGTTGGGGTCAGCCCCAGCATTTT	CASSPNGWGQPQHF
-	TRBV19	TRBJ2-5	-	TGTGCCAGTAGCTTTAGGGGCGGCGAGACCCAGTACTTC	CASSFRGGETQYF
-	TRBV6-1	TRBJ2-7	-	TGTGCCAGCAGTGAACAGAGGGTGAGGGTATACGAGCAGTACTTC	CASSEQRVRVYEQYF
-	TRBV18	TRBJ2-7	-	TGTGCCAGCTCACCACCAGGGCCTACCTCCTACGAGCAGTACTTC	CASSPPGPTSYEQYF
-	TRBV27	TRBJ1-5	-	TGTGCCAGCAGTTTATTAGGTCAGCCCCAGCATTTT	CASSLLGQPQHF
-	TRBV14	TRBJ1-4	-	TGTGCCAGCAGCCAACAGAGTAATGAAAAACTGTTTTTT	CASSQQSNEKLFF
-	TRBV12-3/TRBV12-4	TRBJ1-1	-	TGTGCCAGCAGTTTAGTCACAGGGACTGAAGCTTTCTTT	CASSLVTGTEAFF
-	TRBV6-5	TRBJ2-7	-	TGTGCCAGCAGTTACTCGATGGACAGTTCAAATTACGAGCAGTACTTC	CASSYSMDSSNYEQYF
-	TRBV9	TRBJ1-2	-	TGTGCCAGCAGCGTAGGTTCCAGATCCGTCTATGGCTACACCTTC	CASSVGSRSVYGYTF
-	TRBV5-1	TRBJ2-7	TRBD1	TGCGCCAGCAGCCCTCGAGAGACAGGGGGCCCCTACGAGCAGTACTTC	CASSPRETGGPYEQYF
-	TRBV7-9	TRBJ1-1	-	TGTGCCAGCAGCTCCTACTTGACAGGTGAGAACACTGAAGCTTTCTTT	CASSSYLTGENTEAFF
-	TRBV27	TRBJ1-1	TRBD1	TGTGCCAGCAGAGGGGGACAGTTGAAAGCTTTCTTT	CASRGGQLKAFF
-	TRBV19	TRBJ2-7	TRBD1	TGTGCCAGTAGTGGGGATACAGGGGTGCCCCACGAGCAGTACTTC	CASSGDTGVPHEQYF
once	TRBV18	TRBJ2-7	TRBD1	TGTGCCAGCTCACCCTCCGGACAGGGATCCCACGAGCAGTACTTC	CASSPSGQGSHEQYF
-	TRBV7-6	TRBJ2-7	-	TGTGCCAGCAGCTTAGATTGGGGGGACGAGCAGTACTTC	CASSLDWGDEQYF
-	TRBV4-1	TRBJ2-1	-	TGCGCCAGCAGCCAAGATTCAGGGATAGCGCAGCAGTTCTTC	CASSQDSGIAQQFF
-	TRBV18	TRBJ2-2	TRBD1	TGTGCCAGCTCAACCGGGACAGACCACGGGGAGCTGTTTTTT	CASSTGTDHGELFF
-	TRBV5-1	TRBJ1-5	-	TGCGCCAGCAGCTTGACAGGTTATAGCAATCAGCCCCAGCATTTT	CASSLTGYSNQPQHF